The 18 T cell receptor beta chains given below trace back to one sample, sequenced in a study of STAT5B mutations in CD4+ large granular lymphocyte leukemia. This table comes from immunoSEQ multiplex PCR, and its TCRdb copy is limited to in-frame clones, with some not included. This table has 30,000 to 40,000 clones, roughly 85% appearing once. Sequenced sample: CD4+ T cells from blood buffy coats. Receptors were obtained from a human donor in good health.

This clone was found a few times. V usage is TRBV2 and J usage is TRBJ1-5; no reliable D call. Trimming took off 2 bases at V and 2 bases at J, with 7 bases between the two ends. The CDR3 covers 14 residues. Germline V gene sequence: CDR1 SNHLY, CDR2 FYNNEI. The CDR3, as DNA: TGTGCCAGCAGTGAAAGGTCTGGCAATCAGCCCCAGCATTTT. Its protein product is CASSERSGNQPQHF. Using reference TRBV2 and TRBJ1-5 for the parts outside the CDR3, the full variable domain is EPEVTQTPSHQVTQMGQEVILRCVPISNHLYFYWYRQILGQKVEFLVSFYNNEISEKSEIFDDQFSVERPDGSNFTLKIRSTKLEDSAMYFCASSERSGNQPQHFGDGTRLSIL.

This clone was found a few times. The chain is built from TRBV6-1 and TRBJ2-1; tentatively, D is TRBD2 (5 bases). Germline CDR1 reads MNHNS; CDR2 reads SASEGT. The CDR3 is 13 residues long. The V end lost 5 bases, the J end lost 9 bases, and 14 bases lay between the germline ends. DNA for the CDR3: TGTGCCAGCAGTAACCGGGCCCGGGGTGAGCAGTTCTTC. It yields the protein CASSNRARGEQFF.

This clone has just one count. V gene TRBV6-5 combines with J gene TRBJ2-2; D remains ambiguous. In germline, CDR1 is MNHEY, CDR2 SVGAGI. The CDR3 spans 12 residues. Trimming took off 7 bases at V and 5 bases at J, with 8 bases between the two ends. The CDR3 spells CASTLGTGELFF. The CDR3 bases are TGTGCCAGCACCTTAGGGACCGGGGAGCTGTTTTTT.

V gene TRBV6-6 combines with J gene TRBJ1-1; 8 bases line up with TRBD1. This CDR3 region has 14 residues. Losses at the gene ends were 5 bases for V and 8 bases for J; bases not matched to a gene: 10. Germline V CDR1 and CDR2: MNHNY, SVGAGI (reference sequence). The CDR3 here is CASSTPGGFAEAFF. In nucleotides, the CDR3 is TGTGCCAGCAGTACACCAGGGGGCTTCGCAGAAGCTTTCTTT.

V and J are TRBV6-5 and TRBJ1-4, with D perhaps TRBD1 (5 bases). The germline CDR1 and CDR2 sequences are MNHEY and SVGAGI. Between the trimmed V and J ends, which lost 0 bases and 8 bases, there was a span of 13 bases. CDR3 length: 15 amino acids. CDR3 bases: TGTGCCAGCAGTTACTCAAGCGGGGACGGGGAAAAACTGTTTTTT. Its translation: CASSYSSGDGEKLFF.

The CDR3: CAWSGQGYEQYF. CDR3 DNA: TGTGCCTGGAGTGGCCAAGGTTACGAGCAGTACTTC. V and J are TRBV30 and TRBJ2-7; D unclear. The V gene lost 1 base and the J gene lost 4 bases, with 8 bases spanning the gap. Germline CDR1 reads GTSNPN; CDR2 reads SVGIG (reference sequence). The CDR3 has 12 amino acids. The full variable domain, with the rest looked up from reference TRBV30 and TRBJ2-7, is SQTIHQWPATLVQPVGSPLSLECTVEGTSNPNLYWYRQAAGRGLQLLFYSVGIGQISSEVPQNLSASRPQDRQFILSSKKLLLSDSGFYLCAWSGQGYEQYFGPGTRLTVT.

V usage is TRBV5-1 and J usage is TRBJ2-7, with D perhaps TRBD2 (5 bases). Trimming removed 0 bases at V and 7 bases at J, with 14 bases between. CDR1 is SGHRS, CDR2 YFSETQ, per germline. The CDR3 consists of 14 residues. CDR3 coding DNA: TGCGCCAGCAGCTTGGCCTGGGCTTCGGGGGAGCAGTACTTC. Encoded protein: CASSLAWASGEQYF. Full variable domain (missing parts from reference TRBV5-1 and TRBJ2-7): KAGVTQTPRYLIKTRGQQVTLSCSPISGHRSVSWYQQTPGQGLQFLFEYFSETQRNKGNFPGRFSGRQFSNSRSEMNVSTLELGDSALYLCASSLAWASGEQYFGPGTRLTVT.

Details on this clone: The germline gene is not matched at one end of the junction; a read error may be the cause. The rearrangement links TRBV7-7 to TRBJ2-3, with D tentatively TRBD1 (5 bases). This CDR3 has 16 amino acids. CDR1 and CDR2 from the germline V gene are SSHAT and FNYEAQ (reference sequence). The CDR3 region has the DNA TGTGCTAGCAGCCCCCTAGGACACGCGGGCACAGATACGCAGTATTTT. Translation gives CASSPLGHAGTDTQYF.

The chain combines TRBV11-2 with TRBJ2-3; 7 positions agree with TRBD1. The CDR3 totals 15 residues. Per germline, CDR1 SGHAT and CDR2 FQNNGV. With 4 bases clipped from V and 2 bases from J, the junction kept 6 bases outside the gene matches. In DNA, the CDR3 is TGTGCCAGCAGCTCTTCGACAGGGTACACAGATACGCAGTATTTT. It encodes CASSSSTGYTDTQYF.

This clone was seen once. This chain joins TRBV18 and TRBJ2-1; no clear D. Trimming took 1 base from V and 4 from J, leaving 14 bases between them. This CDR3 region has 16 residues. CDR1 and CDR2 (germline): KGHSH, LQKENI. CDR3 protein: CASSPLSAMDYNEQFF. In DNA, the CDR3 is TGTGCCAGCTCACCACTTTCCGCGATGGATTACAATGAGCAGTTCTTC.

The chain employs TRBV5-4 and TRBJ1-5; TRBD1 might be the D (6 bases). V dropped 1 base and J dropped 3 bases, with 8 bases sitting between them. The CDR3 is 14 residues long. Germline V gene data show CDR1 as SGHNT and CDR2 as YYREEE (reference sequence). In DNA form, the CDR3 reads TGTGCCAGCAGCTTGCAGGGGCCCAATCAGCCCCAGCATTTT. Protein product: CASSLQGPNQPQHF.

This sequence joins TRBV6-1 and TRBJ2-3, with D possibly matching TRBD2 (6 bases). Germline lookup yields CDR1 MNHNS and CDR2 SASEGT. The CDR3 has 13 residues. The V and J ends lost 4 bases and 5 bases respectively, with 10 bases between them. The chain's CDR3 is CASSAGGIDTQYF. For the CDR3, the DNA is TGTGCCAGCAGTGCTGGGGGGATAGATACGCAGTATTTT.

V gene TRBV6-6 combines with J gene TRBJ1-5; tentative D call: TRBD1 (6 bases). Per germline, CDR1 MNHNY and CDR2 SVGAGI (reference sequence). V was pared by 2 bases and J by 4 bases, with 9 bases between. The CDR3 spans 14 residues. CDR3 in DNA: TGTGCCAGCAGTTACACACAGGGAAATCAGCCCCAGCATTTT. This sequence encodes CASSYTQGNQPQHF.

V gene TRBV5-6 combines with J gene TRBJ1-4; 9 bases line up with TRBD1. The germline V gene encodes CDR1 SGHDT and CDR2 YYEEEE. This CDR3 contains 14 residues. Trimming took 0 bases from V and 8 from J; bases not matched to a gene: 2. The CDR3 DNA is TGTGCCAGCAGCTTGGTCGGGACAGGGGAAAAACTGTTTTTT. It codes for CASSLVGTGEKLFF.

The chain couples TRBV5-1 to TRBJ2-5; D may correspond to TRBD1 or TRBD2 (6 bases each). Germline V CDR1 and CDR2: SGHRS, YFSETQ. This CDR3 contains 15 residues. V lost 2 bases to trimming and J lost 1 base, with 12 bases between them. CDR3: CASSFITGAQETQYF. CDR3 bases: TGCGCCAGCAGCTTTATTACGGGGGCCCAAGAGACCCAGTACTTC.

The chain employs TRBV7-3 and TRBJ2-7, with 8 bases aligning to TRBD1. J gave up 0 bases and V 6 bases, and 7 bases lay outside the gene matches. This CDR3 contains 15 residues. Germline values: CDR1 SGHTA, CDR2 FQGTGA. The DNA of the CDR3 is TGTGCCAGCAGTCCGACAGGGGACAGCTCCTACGAGCAGTACTTC. Translation gives CASSPTGDSSYEQYF.

The genes are TRBV19 and TRBJ2-3; tentatively, D is TRBD2 (6 bases). V lost 4 bases and J lost 0, with 11 bases in between. CDR3 length: 15 amino acids. Germline V CDR1 and CDR2: LNHDA, SQIVND (reference sequence). The CDR3 loop reads CASSTGLASTDTQYF. CDR3 nucleotides: TGTGCCAGTAGTACGGGACTTGCTAGCACAGATACGCAGTATTTT.

The chain is built from TRBV7-9 and TRBJ1-6, with a tentative D call TRBD1 (5 bases). Between the trimmed V and J ends, which lost 2 bases and 10 bases, there was a span of 12 bases. The germline V gene has CDR1 SEHNR and CDR2 FQNEAQ (reference sequence). This CDR3 contains 14 residues. The CDR3 nucleotides are TGTGCCAGCAGCTTAATGGGGGAGCAGTCACCCCTCCACTTT. Its protein product is CASSLMGEQSPLHF.